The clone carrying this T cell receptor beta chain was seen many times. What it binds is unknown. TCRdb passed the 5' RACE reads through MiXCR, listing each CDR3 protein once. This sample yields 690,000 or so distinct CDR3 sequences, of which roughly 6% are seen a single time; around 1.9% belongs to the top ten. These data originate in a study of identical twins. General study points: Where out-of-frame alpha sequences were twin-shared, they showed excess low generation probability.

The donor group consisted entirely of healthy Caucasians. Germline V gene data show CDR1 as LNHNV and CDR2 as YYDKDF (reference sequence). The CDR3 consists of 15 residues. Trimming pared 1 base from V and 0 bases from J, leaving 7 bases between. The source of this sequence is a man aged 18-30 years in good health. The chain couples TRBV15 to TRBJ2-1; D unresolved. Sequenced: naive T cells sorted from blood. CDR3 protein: CATSRGTNSYNEQFF. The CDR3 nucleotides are TGTGCCACCAGCAGAGGGACGAACTCCTACAATGAGCAGTTCTTC.